The 11 T cell receptor beta chains below all came from one sample that was sequenced in a study of technical replicates of blood from a few donors. Assay: immunoSEQ multiplex PCR; the TCRdb copy retains only in-frame clones and omits some. The top ten hold 0.21% of the sample, which has about 99,000 clones, roughly 96% seen once. Sequences were obtained from T cells isolated from PBMCs. These receptors all stem from a human donor in good health.

The V call is TRBV21-1, the J call TRBJ2-7; the table names TRBD2, a call not compared with the DNA. TRBV21-1 is listed as a pseudogene. This CDR3 is 15 amino acids long. The CDR3 DNA reads TGTGCCAGCAGCGACAGAGCGGGAGGGCCTTTCGAGCAGTACTTC. Amino acid sequence: CASSDRAGGPFEQYF.

The V and J genes are TRBV6-1 and TRBJ2-2; maybe TRBD2 (6 bases). The CDR3 loop spans 15 amino acids. Trimming stripped 11 bases from V and 5 bases from J, with 21 bases between. Germline V gives CDR1 MNHNS, CDR2 SASEGT. In DNA, the CDR3 is TGTGCCGGAGCTACCGCGGGGCTCAGGACCGGGGAGCTGTTTTTT. It is translated as CAGATAGLRTGELFF.

The chain links TRBV7-8 to TRBJ2-5, with TRBD2 identical over 8 bases. V was clipped by 1 base and J by 1 base; unmatched bases: 5. The CDR3 spans 16 residues. From germline, CDR1 is SGHVS and CDR2 FQNEAQ. CDR3 loop: CASSLVGRESQETQYF. The CDR3 DNA follows: TGTGCCAGCAGCTTAGTCGGGAGGGAGTCCCAAGAGACCCAGTACTTC.

The chain joins TRBV5-4 to TRBJ2-5; no firm D call. The CDR3 is 13 residues long. Germline loops: CDR1 SGHNT, CDR2 YYREEE (reference sequence). Trimming left V 0 bases short and J 3 bases short, with 6 bases between. The CDR3 is CASSLGQEETQYF. CDR3 in DNA: TGTGCCAGCAGCTTGGGGCAGGAAGAGACCCAGTACTTC.

This rearrangement joins TRBV5-1 to TRBJ2-2, with TRBD2 matching over 8 bases. V was pared by 2 bases and J by 4 bases, with 4 bases of the junction left unmatched. The CDR3 is 15 amino acids. Germline V CDR1 and CDR2: SGHRS, YFSETQ. CDR3 region: CASSFPAGATGELFF. CDR3 sequence (DNA): TGCGCCAGCAGCTTCCCAGCGGGAGCCACCGGGGAGCTGTTTTTT. The variable domain in full, completed from reference TRBV5-1 and TRBJ2-2, reads KAGVTQTPRYLIKTRGQQVTLSCSPISGHRSVSWYQQTPGQGLQFLFEYFSETQRNKGNFPGRFSGRQFSNSRSEMNVSTLELGDSALYLCASSFPAGATGELFFGEGSRLTVL.

V gene TRBV5-1 combines with J gene TRBJ1-4; D unresolved. Germline V CDR1 and CDR2: SGHRS, YFSETQ. The V gene lost 4 bases and the J gene lost 8 bases, with 15 bases spanning the gap. This CDR3 region has 14 residues. The DNA of the CDR3 is TGCGCCAGCAGCCTTTTCGAGGAGGGCGAAAAACTGTTTTTT. This codes for CASSLFEEGEKLFF. The variable domain in full, completed from reference TRBV5-1 and TRBJ1-4, reads KAGVTQTPRYLIKTRGQQVTLSCSPISGHRSVSWYQQTPGQGLQFLFEYFSETQRNKGNFPGRFSGRQFSNSRSEMNVSTLELGDSALYLCASSLFEEGEKLFFGSGTQLSVL.

To note about this clone: This CDR3 is also generated by other DNA sequences in the sample. The chain combines TRBV27 with TRBJ2-7; 7 positions match TRBD2. The CDR3 length is 14 residues. V shed 0 bases and J 4 bases; nucleotides not matched to a gene: 3. Germline V lookup: CDR1 MNHEY, CDR2 SMNVEV (reference sequence). The CDR3 nucleotides are TGTGCCAGCAGTTTATCGGGCGGGAGTTACGAGCAGTACTTC. Encoded protein: CASSLSGGSYEQYF.

The V call is TRBV11-2, the J call TRBJ2-3; D is unresolved. Germline CDR1 is SGHAT and CDR2 is FQNNGV. Trimming took 1 base from V and 1 from J, leaving 3 bases between them. This CDR3 is built from 13 residues. CDR3 sequence reads: CASSLAGTDTQYF. CDR3 nucleotides: TGTGCCAGCAGCTTAGCTGGCACAGATACGCAGTATTTT.

The chain employs TRBV10-1 and TRBJ2-2, with TRBD2 identical over 7 bases. This CDR3 contains 13 residues. The V and J ends lost 11 bases and 4 bases, in that order; junction bases with no gene match: 7. The germline CDR1 and CDR2 sequences are WNHNN and SYGVQD (reference sequence). DNA for the CDR3: TGCGCCGCGTCTAGCGGCTTCACCGGGGAGCTGTTTTTT. Amino acid sequence: CAASSGFTGELFF.

V usage is TRBV5-1 and J usage is TRBJ1-1; D is perhaps TRBD1 (6 bases). The CDR3 extends over 16 amino acids. Looked up from germline, CDR1 is SGHRS and CDR2 is YFSETQ. Trimming cost V 0 bases and J 0 bases, with 12 bases left between them. The CDR3, as DNA: TGCGCCAGCAGCTTGGGTGACAGGACGTTGAACACTGAAGCTTTCTTT. Translated: CASSLGDRTLNTEAFF.

This rearrangement joins TRBV7-9 to TRBJ2-1, with TRBD2 matching over 14 bases. Germline assignment: CDR1 SEHNR and CDR2 FQNEAQ (reference sequence). Trimming removed 6 bases from V and 0 bases from J; junction bases left unmatched: 7. The CDR3 is 18 amino acids. This CDR3 reads CASRYRGTSGSSYNEQFF. The CDR3 DNA reads as TGTGCCAGCAGATACCGCGGGACTAGCGGGAGCTCCTACAATGAGCAGTTCTTC.